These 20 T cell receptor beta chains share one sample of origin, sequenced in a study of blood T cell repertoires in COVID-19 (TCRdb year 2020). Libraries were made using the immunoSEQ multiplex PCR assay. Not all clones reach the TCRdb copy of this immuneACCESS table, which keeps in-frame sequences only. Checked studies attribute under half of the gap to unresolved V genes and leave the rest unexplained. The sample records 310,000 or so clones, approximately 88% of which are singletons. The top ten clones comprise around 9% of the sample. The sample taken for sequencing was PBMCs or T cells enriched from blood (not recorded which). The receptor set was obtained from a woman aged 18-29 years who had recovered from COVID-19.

The CDR3 is CASSSGGANYGYTF. The CDR3 DNA reads as TGTGCCAGCAGTTCCGGGGGAGCTAACTATGGCTACACCTTC. The chain combines TRBV3-1 (or the pseudogene TRBV3-2) with TRBJ1-2; D is possibly TRBD1 (5 bases). The CDR3 is made up of 14 amino acids. The germline V and J ends were trimmed by 6 bases and 0 bases, with 11 bases remaining between them. CDR1 is LGHDT and CDR2 is YNNKEL in the germline V gene (reference sequence).

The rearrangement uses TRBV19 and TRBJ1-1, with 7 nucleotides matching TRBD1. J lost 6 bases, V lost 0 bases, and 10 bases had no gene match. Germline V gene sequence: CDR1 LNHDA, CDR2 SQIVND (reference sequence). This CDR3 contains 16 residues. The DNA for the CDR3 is TGTGCCAGTAGTATAGATCTTAAAAGGGGACAGTCTGAAGCTTTCTTT. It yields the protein CASSIDLKRGQSEAFF.

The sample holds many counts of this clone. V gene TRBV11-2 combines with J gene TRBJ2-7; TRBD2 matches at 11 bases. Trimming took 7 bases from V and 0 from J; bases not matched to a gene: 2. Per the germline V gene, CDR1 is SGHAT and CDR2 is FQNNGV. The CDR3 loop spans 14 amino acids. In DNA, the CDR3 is TGTGCCAGCACCCTAGCGGGAGGCTCCTACGAGCAGTACTTC. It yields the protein CASTLAGGSYEQYF.

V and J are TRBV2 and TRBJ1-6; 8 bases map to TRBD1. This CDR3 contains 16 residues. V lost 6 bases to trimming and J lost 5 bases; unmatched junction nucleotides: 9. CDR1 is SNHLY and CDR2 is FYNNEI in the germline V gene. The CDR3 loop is CASRFDRGGDNSPLHF. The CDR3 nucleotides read TGTGCCAGCAGGTTCGACAGGGGTGGGGATAATTCACCCCTCCACTTT.

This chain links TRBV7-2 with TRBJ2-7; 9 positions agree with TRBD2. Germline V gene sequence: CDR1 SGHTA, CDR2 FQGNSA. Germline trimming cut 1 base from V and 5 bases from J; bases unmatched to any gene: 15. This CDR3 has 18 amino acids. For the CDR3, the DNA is TGTGCCAGCAGCTTAGGCCCGGGGGGAGCGGGAGGTCGCCACGAGCAGTACTTC. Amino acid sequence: CASSLGPGGAGGRHEQYF.

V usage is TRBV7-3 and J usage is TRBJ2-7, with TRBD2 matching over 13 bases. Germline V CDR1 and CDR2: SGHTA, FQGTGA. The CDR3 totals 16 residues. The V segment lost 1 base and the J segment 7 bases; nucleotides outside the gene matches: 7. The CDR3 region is CASSLMGTSGDREQYF. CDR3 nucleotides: TGTGCCAGCAGCTTAATGGGGACTAGCGGGGACAGAGAGCAGTACTTC.

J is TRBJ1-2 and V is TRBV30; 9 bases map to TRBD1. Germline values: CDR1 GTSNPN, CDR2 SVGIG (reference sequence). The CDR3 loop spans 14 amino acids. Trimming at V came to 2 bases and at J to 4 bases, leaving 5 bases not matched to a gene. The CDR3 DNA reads TGTGCCTGGAGTCCCGACAGGGGGTTCTATGGCTACACCTTC. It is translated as CAWSPDRGFYGYTF.

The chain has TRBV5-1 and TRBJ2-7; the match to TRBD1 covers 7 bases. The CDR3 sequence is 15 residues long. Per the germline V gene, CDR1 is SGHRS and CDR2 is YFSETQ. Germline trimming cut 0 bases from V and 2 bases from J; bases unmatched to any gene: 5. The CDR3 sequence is CASSLANRGPYEQYF. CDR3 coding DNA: TGCGCCAGCAGCTTGGCTAACAGGGGACCCTACGAGCAGTACTTC.

This CDR3 reads CASSDGSPRDTQYF. As DNA, the CDR3 is TGTGCCAGCAGCGACGGATCACCCAGGGATACGCAGTATTTT. The rearrangement joins TRBV6-4 to TRBJ2-3, with D unclear. The V gene lost 6 bases and the J gene lost 6 bases, with 16 bases spanning the gap. This CDR3 spans 14 amino acids. The germline CDR1 and CDR2 sequences are MRHNA and SNTAGT.

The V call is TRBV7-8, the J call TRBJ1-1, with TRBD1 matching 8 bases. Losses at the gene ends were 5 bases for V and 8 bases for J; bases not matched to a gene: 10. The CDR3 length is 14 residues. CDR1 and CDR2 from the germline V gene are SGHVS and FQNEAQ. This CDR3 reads CASSRAGTGSEAFF. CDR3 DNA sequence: TGTGCCAGCAGCCGAGCCGGGACAGGCTCCGAAGCTTTCTTT.

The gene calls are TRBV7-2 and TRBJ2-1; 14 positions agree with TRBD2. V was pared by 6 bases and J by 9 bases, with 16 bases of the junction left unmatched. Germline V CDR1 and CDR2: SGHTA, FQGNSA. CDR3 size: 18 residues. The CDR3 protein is CASRPRLAGGNPAGEQFF. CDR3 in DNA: TGTGCCAGCAGGCCCCGACTAGCGGGGGGGAATCCTGCGGGTGAGCAGTTCTTC.

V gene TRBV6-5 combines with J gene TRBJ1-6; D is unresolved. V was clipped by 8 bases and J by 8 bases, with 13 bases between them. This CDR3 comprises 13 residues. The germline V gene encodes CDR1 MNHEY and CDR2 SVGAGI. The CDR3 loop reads CASGRARDSPLHF. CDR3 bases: TGTGCCAGCGGCAGAGCGAGGGATTCACCCCTCCACTTT.

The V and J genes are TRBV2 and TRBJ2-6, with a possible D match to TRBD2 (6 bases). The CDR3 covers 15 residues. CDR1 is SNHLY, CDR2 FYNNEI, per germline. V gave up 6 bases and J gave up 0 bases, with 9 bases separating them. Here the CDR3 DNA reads TGTGCCAGCAGCCGGGAGTACTCTGGGGCCAACGTCCTGACTTTC. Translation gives CASSREYSGANVLTF.

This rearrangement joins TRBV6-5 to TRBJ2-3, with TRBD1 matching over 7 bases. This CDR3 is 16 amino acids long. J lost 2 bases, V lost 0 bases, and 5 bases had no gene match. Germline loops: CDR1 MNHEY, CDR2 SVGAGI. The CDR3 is CASSYSKGGPTDTQYF. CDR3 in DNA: TGTGCCAGCAGTTACTCGAAAGGGGGCCCCACAGATACGCAGTATTTT.

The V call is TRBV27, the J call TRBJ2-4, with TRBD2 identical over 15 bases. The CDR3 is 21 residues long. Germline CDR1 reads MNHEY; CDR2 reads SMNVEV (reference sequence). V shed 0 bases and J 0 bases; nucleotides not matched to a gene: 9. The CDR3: CASSLSSGLAGGPLAKNIQYF. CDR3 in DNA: TGTGCCAGCAGTTTATCTTCAGGACTAGCGGGAGGGCCCCTAGCCAAAAACATTCAGTACTTC.

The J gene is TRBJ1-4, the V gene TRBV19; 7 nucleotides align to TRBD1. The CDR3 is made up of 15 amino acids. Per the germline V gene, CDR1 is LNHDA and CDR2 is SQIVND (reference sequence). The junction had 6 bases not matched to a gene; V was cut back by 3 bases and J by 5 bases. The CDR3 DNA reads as TGTGCCAGTAGTATGGGGGGACAGATAAATGAAAAACTGTTTTTT. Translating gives CASSMGGQINEKLFF.

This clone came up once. The CDR3 sequence is CASSRSGANTDTQYF. Written as DNA, the CDR3 is TGTGCCAGCAGCCGGTCAGGGGCCAACACAGATACGCAGTATTTT. J is TRBJ2-3 and V is TRBV2, with D maybe TRBD1 (6 bases). The CDR3 totals 15 residues. V dropped 6 bases and J dropped 2 bases, with 15 bases sitting between them. CDR1 and CDR2 (germline): SNHLY, FYNNEI.

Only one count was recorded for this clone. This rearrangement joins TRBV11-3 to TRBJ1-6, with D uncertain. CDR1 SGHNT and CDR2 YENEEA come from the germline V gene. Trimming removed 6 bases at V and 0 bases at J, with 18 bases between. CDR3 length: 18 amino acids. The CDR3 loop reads CASRYTVGRSSYNSPLHF. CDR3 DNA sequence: TGTGCCAGCAGGTACACCGTAGGCCGGAGCTCCTATAATTCACCCCTCCACTTT.

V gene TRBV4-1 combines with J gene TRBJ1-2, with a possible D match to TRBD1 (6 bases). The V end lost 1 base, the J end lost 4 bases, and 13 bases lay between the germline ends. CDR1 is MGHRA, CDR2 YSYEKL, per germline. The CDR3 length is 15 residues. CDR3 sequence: CASSQGGGASYGYTF. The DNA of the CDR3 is TGCGCCAGCAGCCAAGGAGGGGGGGCGAGCTATGGCTACACCTTC.

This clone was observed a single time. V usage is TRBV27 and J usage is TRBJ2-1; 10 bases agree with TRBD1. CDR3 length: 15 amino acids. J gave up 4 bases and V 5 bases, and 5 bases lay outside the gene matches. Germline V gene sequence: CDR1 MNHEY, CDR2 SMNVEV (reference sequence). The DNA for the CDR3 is TGTGCCAGCAGTGCCGGGACAGGGGTATACAATGAGCAGTTCTTC. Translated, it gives CASSAGTGVYNEQFF.